This TCR beta chain was profiled in a study of blood T cell repertoires in COVID-19. This clone was counted only a few times. Generated by immunoSEQ multiplex PCR, the TCRdb table keeps only in-frame clones and is missing some. The sample records 200,000 to 250,000 clones, 65% to 90% being singletons. CDR3 length equals 11 residues. Looked up from germline, CDR1 is DFQATT and CDR2 is SNEGSKA (reference sequence). Input material: PBMCs or T cells enriched from blood (not recorded which). The receptor was derived from a woman between 45 and 60 years old with acute COVID-19. V is TRBV20-1 and J is TRBJ2-1; possible D gene TRBD1, 5 bases. The CDR3: CSADSYNEQFF. The CDR3 nucleotides are TGCAGCGCCGACAGCTACAATGAGCAGTTCTTC.